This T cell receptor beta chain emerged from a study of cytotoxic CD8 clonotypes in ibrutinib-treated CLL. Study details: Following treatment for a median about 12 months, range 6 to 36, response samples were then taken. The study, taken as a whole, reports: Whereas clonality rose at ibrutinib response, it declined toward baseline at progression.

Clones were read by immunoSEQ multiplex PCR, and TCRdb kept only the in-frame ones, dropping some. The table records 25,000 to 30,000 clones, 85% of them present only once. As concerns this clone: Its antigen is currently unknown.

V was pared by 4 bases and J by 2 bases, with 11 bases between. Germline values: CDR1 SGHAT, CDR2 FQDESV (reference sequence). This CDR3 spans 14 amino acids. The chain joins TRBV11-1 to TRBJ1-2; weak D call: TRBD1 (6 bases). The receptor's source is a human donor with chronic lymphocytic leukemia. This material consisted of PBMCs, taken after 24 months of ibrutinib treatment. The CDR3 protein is CASSSDSFNYGYTF. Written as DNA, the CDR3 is TGTGCCAGCAGCTCGGACAGTTTCAACTATGGCTACACCTTC.